The text below deals with one T cell receptor beta chain. The sequencing template was cDNA reverse transcribed from extracted RNA. The protocol was immunoSEQ multiplex PCR, while the TCRdb copy is restricted to in-frame clones and leaves out a portion. The sample contains 150,000 to 160,000 clones, 40% to 65% of which appear only once. The CDR3 totals 14 residues. The ends were cut back, 3 bases at V and 5 bases at J, with 14 bases in the middle. CDR1 and CDR2 (germline): SGDLS, YYNGEE. This entry comes from a study of CD8+ T cells in alopecia areata. Study as a whole: The study gave treated patients oral tofacitinib at 5 to 10 mg twice daily.

The starting material was CD8+ T cells sorted from blood, obtained at week 0. The genes are TRBV9 and TRBJ2-5, with D possibly being TRBD1 (5 bases). The clonotype originates from a human donor with alopecia areata. The CDR3 DNA follows: TGTGCCAGCAGCGGGACAACCCGGTGGGAGACCCAGTACTTC. Its translation is CASSGTTRWETQYF. Complete variable domain (other parts from reference TRBV9 and TRBJ2-5): DSGVTQTPKHLITATGQRVTLRCSPRSGDLSVYWYQQSLDQGLQFLIQYYNGEERAKGNILERFSAQQFPDLHSELNLSSLELGDSALYFCASSGTTRWETQYFGPGTRLLVL.